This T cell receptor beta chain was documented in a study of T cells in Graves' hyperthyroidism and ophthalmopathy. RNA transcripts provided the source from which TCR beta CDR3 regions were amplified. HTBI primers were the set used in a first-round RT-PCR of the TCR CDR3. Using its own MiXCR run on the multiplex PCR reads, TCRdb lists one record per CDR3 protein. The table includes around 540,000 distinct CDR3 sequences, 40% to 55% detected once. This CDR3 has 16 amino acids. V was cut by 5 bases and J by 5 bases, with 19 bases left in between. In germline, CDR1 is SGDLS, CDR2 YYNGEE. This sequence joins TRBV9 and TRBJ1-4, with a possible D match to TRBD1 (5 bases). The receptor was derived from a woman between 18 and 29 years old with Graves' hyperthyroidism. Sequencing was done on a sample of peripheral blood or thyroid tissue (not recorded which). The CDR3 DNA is TGTGCCAGCAGTTTAGAGAACAGGCCACGGAATGAAAAACTGTTTTTT. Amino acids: CASSLENRPRNEKLFF.